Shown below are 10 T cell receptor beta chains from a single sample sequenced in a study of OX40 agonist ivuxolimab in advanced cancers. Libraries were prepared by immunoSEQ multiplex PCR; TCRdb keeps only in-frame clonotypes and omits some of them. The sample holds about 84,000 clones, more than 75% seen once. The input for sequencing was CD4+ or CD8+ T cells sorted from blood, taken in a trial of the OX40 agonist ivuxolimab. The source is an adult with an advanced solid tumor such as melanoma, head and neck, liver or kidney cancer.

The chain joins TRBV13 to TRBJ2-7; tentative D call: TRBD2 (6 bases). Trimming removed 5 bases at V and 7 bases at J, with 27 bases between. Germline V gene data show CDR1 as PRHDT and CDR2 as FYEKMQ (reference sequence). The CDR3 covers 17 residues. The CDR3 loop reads CASSPGGWDSSLGEQYF. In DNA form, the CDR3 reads TGTGCCAGCAGCCCCGGGGGATGGGACTCCTCCCTAGGAGAGCAGTACTTC.

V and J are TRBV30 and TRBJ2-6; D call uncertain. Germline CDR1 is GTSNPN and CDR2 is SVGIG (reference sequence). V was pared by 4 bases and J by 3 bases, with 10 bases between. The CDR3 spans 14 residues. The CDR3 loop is CAWIRRDGANVLTF. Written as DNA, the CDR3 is TGTGCCTGGATTAGGAGAGATGGGGCCAACGTCCTGACTTTC.

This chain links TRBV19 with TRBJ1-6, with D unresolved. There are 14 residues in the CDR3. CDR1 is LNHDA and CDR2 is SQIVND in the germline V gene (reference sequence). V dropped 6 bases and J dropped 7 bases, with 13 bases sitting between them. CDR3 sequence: CASRDPGGNSPLHF. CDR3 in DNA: TGTGCCAGTAGGGACCCCGGAGGGAATTCACCCCTCCACTTT. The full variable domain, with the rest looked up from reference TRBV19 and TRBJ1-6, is DGGITQSPKYLFRKEGQNVTLSCEQNLNHDAMYWYRQDPGQGLRLIYYSQIVNDFQKGDIAEGYSVSREKKESFPLTVTSAQKNPTAFYLCASRDPGGNSPLHFGNGTRLTVT.

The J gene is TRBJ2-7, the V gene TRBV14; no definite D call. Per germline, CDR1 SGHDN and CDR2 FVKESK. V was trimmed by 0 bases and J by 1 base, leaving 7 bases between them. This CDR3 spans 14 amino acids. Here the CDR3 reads CASSQEAISYEQYF. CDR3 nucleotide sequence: TGTGCCAGCAGCCAAGAGGCTATTTCCTACGAGCAGTACTTC.

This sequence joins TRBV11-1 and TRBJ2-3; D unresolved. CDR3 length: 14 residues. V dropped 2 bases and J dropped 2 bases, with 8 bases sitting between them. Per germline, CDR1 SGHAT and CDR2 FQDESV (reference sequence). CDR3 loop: CASSLLQFTDTQYF. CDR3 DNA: TGTGCCAGCAGCTTATTACAGTTCACAGATACGCAGTATTTT. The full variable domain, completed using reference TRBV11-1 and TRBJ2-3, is EAEVAQSPRYKITEKSQAVAFWCDPISGHATLYWYRQILGQGPELLVQFQDESVVDDSQLPKDRFSAERLKGVDSTLKIQPAELGDSAMYLCASSLLQFTDTQYFGPGTRLTVL.

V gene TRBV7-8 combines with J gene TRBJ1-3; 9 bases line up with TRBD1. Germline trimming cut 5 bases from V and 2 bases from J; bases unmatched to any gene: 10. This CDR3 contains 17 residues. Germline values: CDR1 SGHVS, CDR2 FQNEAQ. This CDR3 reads CASSAFYRDRAGNTIYF. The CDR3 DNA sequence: TGTGCCAGCAGCGCATTCTACCGGGACAGGGCTGGAAACACCATATATTTT.

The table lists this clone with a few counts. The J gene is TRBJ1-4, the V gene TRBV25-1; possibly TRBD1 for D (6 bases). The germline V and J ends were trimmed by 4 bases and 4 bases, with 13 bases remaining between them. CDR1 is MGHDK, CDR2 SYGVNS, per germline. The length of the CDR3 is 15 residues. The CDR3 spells CASSGGAVNNEKLFF. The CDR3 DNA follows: TGTGCCAGCAGTGGGGGGGCAGTCAATAATGAAAAACTGTTTTTT.

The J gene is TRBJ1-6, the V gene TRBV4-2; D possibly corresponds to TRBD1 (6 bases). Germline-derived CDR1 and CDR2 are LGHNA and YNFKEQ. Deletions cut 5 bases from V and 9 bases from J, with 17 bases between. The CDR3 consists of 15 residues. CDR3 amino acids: CASSLDSTMGSPLHF. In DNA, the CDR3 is TGTGCCAGCAGCTTGGACAGTACAATGGGTTCACCCCTCCACTTT.

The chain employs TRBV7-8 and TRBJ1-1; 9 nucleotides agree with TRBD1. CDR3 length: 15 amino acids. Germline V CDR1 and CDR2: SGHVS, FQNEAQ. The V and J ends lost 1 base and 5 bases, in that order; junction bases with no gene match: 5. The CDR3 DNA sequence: TGTGCCAGCAGCTTAGATCGACAGGGGGGGACTGAAGCTTTCTTT. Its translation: CASSLDRQGGTEAFF.

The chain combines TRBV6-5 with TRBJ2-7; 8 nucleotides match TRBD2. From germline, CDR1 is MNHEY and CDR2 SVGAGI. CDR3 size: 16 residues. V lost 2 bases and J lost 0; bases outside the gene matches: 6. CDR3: CASSYKRGGYSYEQYF. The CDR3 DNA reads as TGTGCCAGCAGTTACAAGCGCGGGGGGTACTCCTACGAGCAGTACTTC.